This T cell receptor beta chain was recovered during a study of CD8+CD57+ T cells in acquired aplastic anemia. Across the study: On average, sorted CD4+ and CD8+ cells gave approximately 3 ug of DNA.

The TCR beta profiling, which covered VDJ combination and CDR3 sequence, was carried out using genomic DNA as the template. TCRdb redid the calling of the reads with MiXCR, one entry per CDR3 protein. Of 180,000 or so distinct CDR3 sequences in the sample, roughly 65% were seen once. CD8+CD57+ cell expansion had been shown by flow cytometry in patients chosen for sequencing. This clonotype was picked up one time. The specimen was sorted CD4+, CD8+, or CD8+CD57+ T cells (not recorded which) from PBMCs. The TCR was taken from a human donor with aplastic anemia.

The CDR3 bases are TGTGCCAGCAGTTACTCTGATAAGAACCAAGCTTTCTTT. Encoded protein: CASSYSDKNQAFF. The V gene is TRBV6-5, the J gene TRBJ1-1; D unresolved. V gave up 0 bases and J gave up 9 bases, with 11 bases separating them. Germline lookup yields CDR1 MNHEY and CDR2 SVGAGI. The CDR3 spans 13 residues.